This passage covers 21 T cell receptor beta chains from one sample sequenced in a study of T cell responses to AZD1222 COVID-19 vaccine. Profiled with immunoSEQ multiplex PCR; TCRdb holds only in-frame clones, not every one. This sample yields 90,000 to 150,000 clones, of which approximately 90% are seen a single time; roughly 2.4% belongs to the top ten. The sequences come from peripheral blood, collected on day 0 of AZD1222 vaccination. These receptors were taken from an adult in good health.

The rearrangement uses TRBV5-1 and TRBJ2-7; D remains ambiguous. Germline V gene data show CDR1 as SGHRS and CDR2 as YFSETQ. The CDR3 runs to 14 residues. Trimming removed 4 bases from V and 5 bases from J, with 16 bases in between. CDR3 nucleotide sequence: TGCGCCAGCAGCCACGCCGGGTACAGCCACGAGCAGTACTTC. This codes for CASSHAGYSHEQYF.

The chain combines TRBV4-2 with TRBJ2-7; 7 bases line up with TRBD2. Looked up from germline, CDR1 is LGHNA and CDR2 is YNFKEQ. The CDR3 is 15 residues long. V shed 1 base and J 6 bases; nucleotides not matched to a gene: 9. The CDR3 spells CASSQGRGSKSEQYF. CDR3 nucleotides: TGTGCCAGCAGCCAAGGGCGCGGGAGCAAGAGCGAGCAGTACTTC.

The chain carries TRBV7-6 and TRBJ2-4; 11 bases match TRBD2. J lost 6 bases, V lost 2 bases, and 0 bases had no gene match. The CDR3 runs to 14 residues. Germline V gives CDR1 SGHVS, CDR2 FNYEAQ. The CDR3 DNA reads as TGTGCCAGCAGCTTAACTAGCGGGAGAAACATTCAGTACTTC. It encodes CASSLTSGRNIQYF.

The chain couples TRBV5-1 to TRBJ1-2; a weak D match, TRBD1 (6 bases). Germline CDR1 reads SGHRS; CDR2 reads YFSETQ. Trimming took 5 bases from V and 5 from J, leaving 13 bases between them. The CDR3 spans 13 residues. For the CDR3, the DNA is TGCGCCAGCAGTCAACAGGGAGAGTATGGCTACACCTTC. It codes for CASSQQGEYGYTF.

This clone has only one observation. V usage is TRBV2 and J usage is TRBJ1-1, with no clear D. Trimming took off 1 base at V and 2 bases at J, with 5 bases between the two ends. CDR3 size: 13 residues. The V gene's germline CDR1 is SNHLY and CDR2 FYNNEI. CDR3 sequence (DNA): TGTGCCAGCAGTGAAGGCCCTAACACTGAAGCTTTCTTT. Protein product: CASSEGPNTEAFF.

This chain links TRBV28 with TRBJ1-2; D may be TRBD1 (5 bases). The germline CDR1 and CDR2 sequences are MDHEN and SYDVKM. The CDR3 extends over 14 amino acids. The ends were cut back, 5 bases at V and 5 bases at J, with 15 bases in the middle. The CDR3 here is CASSPTRVPYGYTF. The CDR3 DNA follows: TGTGCCAGCAGTCCCACCAGGGTCCCTTATGGCTACACCTTC.

The V call is TRBV7-3, the J call TRBJ2-1; D not certain. The ends were cut back, 0 bases at V and 6 bases at J, with 9 bases in the middle. Germline loops: CDR1 SGHTA, CDR2 FQGTGA. The length of the CDR3 is 14 residues. Here the CDR3 reads CASSLTGNGNEQFF. The CDR3 region has the DNA TGTGCCAGCAGCTTAACTGGGAACGGCAATGAGCAGTTCTTC.

This clone turned up a few times. The V call is TRBV3-1 (or the pseudogene TRBV3-2), the J call TRBJ1-3; no reliable D call. Trimming took 4 bases from V and 0 from J, leaving 13 bases between them. CDR3 length: 16 residues. Germline CDR1 is LGHDT and CDR2 is YNNKEL (reference sequence). The CDR3 DNA is TGTGCCAGCAGCCGAGCGGGCGCAAGCTCTGGAAACACCATATATTTT. The encoded protein is CASSRAGASSGNTIYF.

This rearrangement joins TRBV5-6 to TRBJ2-7, with 10 positions matching TRBD2. CDR1 is SGHDT, CDR2 YYEEEE, per germline. J gave up 2 bases and V 4 bases, and 6 bases lay outside the gene matches. The CDR3 is 15 residues long. This CDR3 reads CASSGTSGTTYEQYF. In DNA form, the CDR3 reads TGTGCCAGCAGCGGCACTAGCGGGACTACCTACGAGCAGTACTTC.

This chain connects TRBV2 to TRBJ1-5, with D possibly being TRBD1 (6 bases). Germline V CDR1 and CDR2: SNHLY, FYNNEI. Trimming took 6 bases from V and 1 from J, leaving 13 bases between them. This CDR3 region has 15 residues. Here the CDR3 DNA reads TGTGCCAGCAGCCGAGGGGGTGAAAGCAATCAGCCCCAGCATTTT. Amino acids: CASSRGGESNQPQHF.

The gene calls are TRBV12-3 or TRBV12-4 and TRBJ1-1; D gene unclear. CDR3 length: 13 amino acids. Trimming took off 2 bases at V and 2 bases at J, with 6 bases between the two ends. Here the CDR3 DNA reads TGTGCCAGCAGTTTAAGGGAAAACACTGAAGCTTTCTTT. The encoded protein is CASSLRENTEAFF.

This chain joins TRBV6-2 or TRBV6-3 and TRBJ2-3, with D possibly TRBD2 on 6 matching bases. Trimming left V 0 bases short and J 5 bases short, with 15 bases between. The CDR3 loop spans 16 amino acids. The germline V gene has CDR1 MNHEY and CDR2 SVGEGT. In nucleotides, the CDR3 is TGTGCCAGCAGTTACTCGACGGAGGGACCCGGAGATACGCAGTATTTT. Protein: CASSYSTEGPGDTQYF.

The chain recombines TRBV5-6 with TRBJ1-5; tentatively, D is TRBD1 (5 bases). V was clipped by 4 bases and J by 6 bases, with 14 bases between them. The CDR3 extends over 14 amino acids. CDR1 and CDR2 (germline): SGHDT, YYEEEE. CDR3 nucleotide sequence: TGTGCCAGCAGCCGGGACGGAGGATCTCAGCCCCAGCATTTT. Translating it yields CASSRDGGSQPQHF.

V and J are TRBV18 and TRBJ2-4, with 8 positions matching TRBD2. Germline values: CDR1 KGHSH, CDR2 LQKENI. The length of the CDR3 is 16 residues. The ends lost 6 bases at V and 2 bases at J; junction bases unmatched: 9. CDR3: CASSAPGGDSKNIQYF. CDR3 nucleotide sequence: TGTGCCAGCTCCGCACCGGGGGGGGACTCCAAAAACATTCAGTACTTC. Using reference TRBV18 and TRBJ2-4 for the parts outside the CDR3, the full variable domain is NAGVMQNPRHLVRRRGQEARLRCSPMKGHSHVYWYRQLPEEGLKFMVYLQKENIIDESGMPKERFSAEFPKEGPSILRIQQVVRGDSAAYFCASSAPGGDSKNIQYFGAGTRLSVL.

To note about this clone: This sample includes further DNA sequences coding for the same CDR3. The genes are TRBV7-9 and TRBJ2-7; 7 nucleotides align to TRBD1. This CDR3 is built from 15 residues. V gave up 5 bases and J gave up 0 bases; unmatched junction bases: 7. The V gene's germline CDR1 is SEHNR and CDR2 FQNEAQ (reference sequence). CDR3 bases: TGTGCCAGCAGCCTAGGGGACAGAGACTCCTACGAGCAGTACTTC. This translates into CASSLGDRDSYEQYF. Drawing the rest from reference TRBV7-9 and TRBJ2-7, the complete variable domain is DTGVSQNPRHKITKRGQNVTFRCDPISEHNRLYWYRQTLGQGPEFLTYFQNEAQLEKSRLLSDRFSAERPKGSFSTLEIQRTEQGDSAMYLCASSLGDRDSYEQYFGPGTRLTVT.

The CDR3 protein is CASSRGQLNTGELFF. In nucleotides, the CDR3 is TGTGCCAGCAGCCGGGGGCAGCTGAACACCGGGGAGCTGTTTTTT. This chain connects TRBV7-9 to TRBJ2-2, with D perhaps matching TRBD1 or TRBD2 (6 bases each). Germline assignment: CDR1 SEHNR and CDR2 FQNEAQ (reference sequence). There are 15 residues in the CDR3. With 5 bases removed from V and 1 base from J, the gap between germline ends came to 11 bases.

This clone appeared a single time. The V gene is TRBV5-1, the J gene TRBJ2-2; 9 bases map to TRBD1. The CDR3 totals 19 residues. CDR1 SGHRS and CDR2 YFSETQ come from the germline V gene. The trim removed 4 bases at V and 4 bases at J, leaving 17 bases unmatched. The chain's CDR3 is CASSPGGRTGAASTGELFF. The DNA of the CDR3 is TGCGCCAGCAGCCCCGGGGGAAGGACAGGGGCGGCAAGCACCGGGGAGCTGTTTTTT.

V gene TRBV2 combines with J gene TRBJ2-7; D may be TRBD1 or TRBD2 (5 bases each). The V end lost 3 bases, the J end lost 5 bases, and 17 bases lay between the germline ends. CDR1 and CDR2 (germline): SNHLY, FYNNEI. The CDR3 is 15 amino acids. CDR3 sequence (DNA): TGTGCCAGCAGTGACGGACGGGGCCTCCTGAACGAGCAGTACTTC. Residues: CASSDGRGLLNEQYF.

This clone occurred once. CDR3 nucleotide sequence: TGTGCCAGCAGTCCCAGCGGGAGCCGCGATGAGCAGTTCTTC. Its translation is CASSPSGSRDEQFF. The chain carries TRBV6-4 and TRBJ2-1, with TRBD2 identical over 8 bases. V dropped 5 bases and J dropped 8; count of bases not matched to a gene: 8. Germline V lookup: CDR1 MRHNA, CDR2 SNTAGT. The CDR3 totals 14 residues.

The V and J genes are TRBV2 and TRBJ2-1, with D perhaps TRBD1 or TRBD2 (6 bases each). The CDR3 runs to 13 residues. Germline V gene sequence: CDR1 SNHLY, CDR2 FYNNEI. The V end was cut by 4 bases, the J end by 10 bases, with 14 bases between. CDR3 residues: CASSGGRDGEQFF. In DNA form, the CDR3 reads TGTGCCAGCAGTGGGGGGCGGGATGGGGAGCAGTTCTTC.

The CDR3 sequence is CASSVGDLGNSPLHF. CDR3 sequence (DNA): TGTGCCAGCAGCGTAGGGGACTTAGGGAATTCACCCCTCCACTTT. The J gene is TRBJ1-6, the V gene TRBV9; TRBD1 might be the D (5 bases). V shed 0 bases and J shed 7 bases, with 11 bases lying between them. Germline CDR1 reads SGDLS; CDR2 reads YYNGEE. The CDR3 is 15 amino acids.